This T cell receptor beta chain originates from a study of blood T cell repertoires in COVID-19. V gave up 3 bases and J gave up 5 bases; unmatched junction bases: 11. This CDR3 spans 16 amino acids. From germline, CDR1 is LNHDA and CDR2 SQIVND (reference sequence). Sequencing was performed with immunoSEQ multiplex PCR; in TCRdb, only in-frame clones are kept and a portion is missing. This table holds a few hundred thousand clones, 85% to 90% found once. The clonotype originates from a man between 18 and 35 years old who had recovered from COVID-19. Sequencing was performed on PBMCs or T cells enriched from blood (not recorded which). The chain links TRBV19 to TRBJ1-2, with TRBD1 matching over 8 bases. The CDR3 nucleotides are TGTGCCAGTAGTATTACTCTTGGACAGGGAGGATATGGCTACACCTTC. It specifies CASSITLGQGGYGYTF.